Below are 24 T cell receptor beta chains sequenced from a single sample in a study of OX40 agonist ivuxolimab in advanced cancers. Only in-frame clones appear in the TCRdb table, and some are missing; sequencing was by immunoSEQ multiplex PCR. The sample yields about 55,000 clones, approximately 80% seen once. Source: CD4+ or CD8+ T cells sorted from blood, taken in a trial of the OX40 agonist ivuxolimab. Every receptor here comes from an adult with an advanced solid tumor such as melanoma, head and neck, liver or kidney cancer.

On this clone itself: A read error may produce the germline difference seen at one junction end. The chain employs TRBV7-9 and TRBJ2-3; 10 bases are a match to TRBD1. This CDR3 comprises 15 residues. Germline CDR1 is SEHNR and CDR2 is FQNEAQ (reference sequence). The CDR3 is CASSDGTGGTDTQYF. As DNA, the CDR3 is TGCGCCAGCAGCGACGGGACAGGGGGCACAGATACGCAGTATTTT. Filled out from reference TRBV7-9 and TRBJ2-3, the complete variable domain reads DTGVSQNPRHKITKRGQNVTFRCDPISEHNRLYWYRQTLGQGPEFLTYFQNEAQLEKSRLLSDRFSAERPKGSFSTLEIQRTEQGDSAMYLCASSDGTGGTDTQYFGPGTRLTVL.

This clone appeared once. The gene calls are TRBV7-2 and TRBJ1-1, with D tentatively TRBD1 (5 bases). Germline loops: CDR1 SGHTA, CDR2 FQGNSA. The CDR3 runs 14 residues. V lost 2 bases to trimming and J lost 5 bases, with 12 bases between them. The CDR3 protein is CASSLYSGGTEAFF. As DNA, the CDR3 is TGTGCCAGCAGCTTATACTCTGGGGGAACTGAAGCTTTCTTT.

This clone has just one count. The chain has TRBV5-1 and TRBJ1-5, with 7 bases fitting TRBD1. Germline CDR1 and CDR2: SGHRS and YFSETQ. CDR3 length: 14 residues. The trim removed 4 bases at V and 2 bases at J, leaving 3 bases unmatched. In DNA form, the CDR3 reads TGCGCCAGCAGCCCCACAGGGGGCAATCAGCCCCAGCATTTT. Protein: CASSPTGGNQPQHF.

This CDR3 reads CASSLAHSSYNEQFF. In nucleotides, the CDR3 is TGTGCCAGCAGCTTAGCGCACAGCTCCTACAATGAGCAGTTCTTC. The genes are TRBV7-6 and TRBJ2-1; D call uncertain. Between the trimmed V and J ends, which lost 0 bases and 0 bases, there was a span of 6 bases. The V gene's germline CDR1 is SGHVS and CDR2 FNYEAQ. This CDR3 spans 15 amino acids.

The genes are TRBV5-4 and TRBJ2-2; D unresolved. Germline V gene lookup returns CDR1 SGHNT and CDR2 YYREEE (reference sequence). V gave up 1 base and J gave up 7 bases, with 14 bases separating them. This CDR3 is built from 15 residues. The CDR3 DNA reads TGTGCCAGCAGCTTGAATACCTTCAGTGGCGGGGAGCTGTTTTTT. Protein product: CASSLNTFSGGELFF.

The chain has TRBV4-2 and TRBJ1-5; the match to TRBD1 covers 7 bases. The CDR3 length is 17 residues. Germline CDR1 and CDR2: LGHNA and YNFKEQ. V gave up 0 bases and J gave up 5 bases; unmatched junction bases: 10. The CDR3 DNA is TGTGCCAGCAGCCAAGATGGCCCGACAGGGTTCCATCAGCCCCAGCATTTT. This translates into CASSQDGPTGFHQPQHF.

The chain uses TRBV28 and TRBJ1-5; perhaps TRBD1 as D (6 bases). Germline V gene sequence: CDR1 MDHEN, CDR2 SYDVKM. Trimming shortened V by 2 bases and J by 4 bases, and 12 bases separated the two germline ends. The length of the CDR3 is 15 residues. CDR3 coding DNA: TGTGCCAGCAGTTTACCCAGACAGGCTAATCAGCCCCAGCATTTT. As protein: CASSLPRQANQPQHF.

Written as DNA, the CDR3 is TGCGCCAGCAGCTTGGGGTACTCCGCTAACTATGGCTACACCTTC. This translates into CASSLGYSANYGYTF. V usage is TRBV5-1 and J usage is TRBJ1-2; no clear D. Trimming stripped 0 bases from V and 0 bases from J, with 9 bases between. In germline, CDR1 is SGHRS, CDR2 YFSETQ. The length of the CDR3 is 15 residues.

As regards this clone: Its ends do not fully match the called genes, so a read error is possible. The DNA of the CDR3 is TGTGCCCGCAGCTTGGGGGGGGCCGCGACAGGGGGCGGCGAGACCCAGTACTTC. Encoded protein: CARSLGGAATGGGETQYF. The chain couples TRBV5-6 to TRBJ2-5; 10 nucleotides match TRBD1. Germline lookup yields CDR1 SGHDT and CDR2 YYEEEE. The CDR3 has 18 amino acids.

V is TRBV7-2 and J is TRBJ1-1; D remains unclear. CDR1 SGHTA and CDR2 FQGNSA come from the germline V gene. Trimming removed 1 base from V and 1 base from J, with 7 bases in between. The CDR3 covers 14 residues. DNA of the CDR3: TGTGCCAGCAGCTTAGGGTGGGGGAACACTGAAGCTTTCTTT. Translation: CASSLGWGNTEAFF.

The CDR3 reads CASSPTQGGLGNSPLHF. The CDR3, as DNA: TGTGCCAGCTCACCGACGCAGGGAGGGTTGGGTAATTCACCCCTCCACTTT. The V and J genes are TRBV18 and TRBJ1-6; D perhaps matches TRBD1 (5 bases). V dropped 3 bases and J dropped 6 bases, with 18 bases sitting between them. The CDR3 has 17 residues. Germline V gene sequence: CDR1 KGHSH, CDR2 LQKENI.

The rearrangement joins TRBV19 to TRBJ2-7; D is ambiguous. V gave up 11 bases and J gave up 3 bases, with 11 bases separating them. Germline V gives CDR1 LNHDA, CDR2 SQIVND (reference sequence). The CDR3 contains 11 residues. The CDR3 reads CAGSDGYEQYF. CDR3 DNA sequence: TGTGCCGGTTCGGACGGCTACGAGCAGTACTTC.

V and J are TRBV20-1 and TRBJ2-7; possible D gene TRBD1, 6 bases. CDR1 and CDR2 (germline): DFQATT, SNEGSKA (reference sequence). The CDR3 is 11 amino acids. With 0 bases removed from V and 8 bases from J, the gap between germline ends came to 8 bases. CDR3 DNA sequence: TGCAGTGCTAGAGATGACAGGCAGCAGTACTTC. Translated: CSARDDRQQYF.

The V call is TRBV9, the J call TRBJ2-1, with 13 bases matching TRBD2. V lost 2 bases and J lost 6; bases outside the gene matches: 5. The CDR3 covers 16 residues. Germline lookup yields CDR1 SGDLS and CDR2 YYNGEE. CDR3 protein: CASSVRTSGRGNEQFF. The DNA of the CDR3 is TGTGCCAGCAGCGTTAGGACTAGCGGGAGAGGCAATGAGCAGTTCTTC.

With regard to this clone: The identical CDR3 is also encoded by other nucleotide sequences in the sample. The gene calls are TRBV5-1 and TRBJ2-1, with 11 bases matching TRBD1. J lost 7 bases, V lost 5 bases, and 5 bases had no gene match. The CDR3 is made up of 14 amino acids. Germline V lookup: CDR1 SGHRS, CDR2 YFSETQ. The chain's CDR3 is CASSLGTGGNEQFF. CDR3 bases: TGCGCCAGCAGTTTAGGGACAGGGGGGAATGAGCAGTTCTTC.

This chain joins TRBV11-3 and TRBJ1-1; weak D call: TRBD1 (6 bases). V was shortened by 5 bases and J by 5 bases, with 15 bases between the two germline ends. Germline-derived CDR1 and CDR2 are SGHNT and YENEEA. This CDR3 has 14 residues. CDR3 DNA: TGTGCCAGCAGCCTTAGGGGGGCGAAGACTGAAGCTTTCTTT. It encodes CASSLRGAKTEAFF.

The chain has TRBV27 and TRBJ1-2; tentative D call: TRBD1 (5 bases). The CDR3 runs to 17 residues. Per the germline V gene, CDR1 is MNHEY and CDR2 is SMNVEV (reference sequence). V lost 4 bases and J lost 5, with 23 bases in between. The CDR3 loop is CASSSTPGRTTSYGYTF. The CDR3 DNA reads as TGTGCCAGCAGTTCCACGCCGGGACGGACCACTTCTTATGGCTACACCTTC.

The chain employs TRBV5-4 and TRBJ1-2; D call uncertain. CDR3 length: 15 amino acids. The V end lost 1 base, the J end lost 0 bases, and 10 bases lay between the germline ends. Germline CDR1 reads SGHNT; CDR2 reads YYREEE (reference sequence). The CDR3 loop reads CASSLFSAANYGYTF. CDR3 nucleotides: TGTGCCAGCAGCTTGTTTTCGGCCGCTAACTATGGCTACACCTTC.

The chain uses TRBV19 and TRBJ1-5, with 9 positions matching TRBD1. Per the germline V gene, CDR1 is LNHDA and CDR2 is SQIVND (reference sequence). The V and J ends lost 5 bases and 7 bases, in that order; junction bases with no gene match: 6. The CDR3 has 14 residues. The CDR3 spells CASSVDRGDQPQHF. CDR3 DNA: TGTGCCAGTAGTGTCGACAGGGGGGACCAGCCCCAGCATTTT.

The chain carries TRBV9 and TRBJ2-1, with 9 nucleotides matching TRBD2. The length of the CDR3 is 15 residues. Trimming removed 4 bases from V and 4 bases from J; junction bases left unmatched: 6. CDR1 and CDR2 from the germline V gene are SGDLS and YYNGEE. Here the CDR3 reads CASSPTSGWYNEQFF. CDR3 DNA sequence: TGTGCCAGCAGCCCAACTAGCGGGTGGTACAATGAGCAGTTCTTC. Looking up the rest from reference TRBV9 and TRBJ2-1 gives the full variable domain: DSGVTQTPKHLITATGQRVTLRCSPRSGDLSVYWYQQSLDQGLQFLIQYYNGEERAKGNILERFSAQQFPDLHSELNLSSLELGDSALYFCASSPTSGWYNEQFFGPGTRLTVL.

This clone was seen just once. The chain carries TRBV18 and TRBJ1-3, with 12 nucleotides matching TRBD1. CDR1 and CDR2 from the germline V gene are KGHSH and LQKENI. The length of the CDR3 is 13 residues. The V gene end was trimmed by 1 base and the J gene end by 15 bases; junction bases not matched to a gene: 4. The CDR3 region has the DNA TGTGCCAGCTCACCACGGGACAGGGGGCGAGGATATTTT. This sequence encodes CASSPRDRGRGYF. The variable domain in full, with the rest retrieved from reference TRBV18 and TRBJ1-3, is NAGVMQNPRHLVRRRGQEARLRCSPMKGHSHVYWYRQLPEEGLKFMVYLQKENIIDESGMPKERFSAEFPKEGPSILRIQQVVRGDSAAYFCASSPRDRGRGYFGEGSWLTVV.

This chain connects TRBV19 to TRBJ1-2; TRBD1 matches 8 bases. CDR3 length: 12 residues. The germline CDR1 and CDR2 sequences are LNHDA and SQIVND (reference sequence). The J segment lost 7 bases and the V segment lost 5 bases, leaving 3 bases of the junction unmatched. The DNA for the CDR3 is TGTGCCAGTAGTCGGACAGGGTTTGGCTACACCTTC. Residues: CASSRTGFGYTF.

This clone was found once. This chain uses TRBV4-2 with TRBJ2-1, with 9 bases fitting TRBD1. Germline trimming cut 7 bases from V and 10 bases from J; bases unmatched to any gene: 11. The CDR3 runs 14 residues. The germline CDR1 and CDR2 sequences are LGHNA and YNFKEQ. CDR3 in amino acids: CASTDSPGQGEQFF. The CDR3 DNA reads as TGTGCCAGCACTGACTCCCCGGGACAGGGCGAGCAGTTCTTC.

This chain connects TRBV6-6 to TRBJ1-1; TRBD1 is a possible D gene (5 bases). The CDR3 loop spans 14 amino acids. V lost 10 bases to trimming and J lost 4 bases, with 19 bases between them. CDR1 is MNHNY, CDR2 SVGAGI, per germline (reference sequence). CDR3 region: CAIQTGGLATEAFF. CDR3 nucleotide sequence: TGTGCCATCCAAACAGGCGGTCTCGCCACTGAAGCTTTCTTT.